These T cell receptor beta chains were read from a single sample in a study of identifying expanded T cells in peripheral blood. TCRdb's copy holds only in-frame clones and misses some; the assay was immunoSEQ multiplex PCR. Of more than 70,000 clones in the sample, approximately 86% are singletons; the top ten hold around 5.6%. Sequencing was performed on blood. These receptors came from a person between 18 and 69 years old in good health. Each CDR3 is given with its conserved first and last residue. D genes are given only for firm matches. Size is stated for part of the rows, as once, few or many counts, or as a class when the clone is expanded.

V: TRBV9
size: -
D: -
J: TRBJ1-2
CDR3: CASSPLVGGNGYTF
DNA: TGTGCCAGCAGCCCCCTCGTGGGGGGGAATGGCTACACCTTC

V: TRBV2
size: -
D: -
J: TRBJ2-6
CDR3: CASRQAETGANVLTF
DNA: TGTGCCAGCAGACAGGCCGAAACCGGGGCCAACGTCCTGACTTTC

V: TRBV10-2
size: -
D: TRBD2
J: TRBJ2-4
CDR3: CASRGRGVTKNIQYF
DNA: TGCGCCAGCAGGGGACGGGGGGTAACCAAAAACATTCAGTACTTC

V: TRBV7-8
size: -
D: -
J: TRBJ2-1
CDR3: CASSFEGRNFPYNEQFF
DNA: TGTGCCAGCAGCTTCGAGGGCCGGAATTTTCCCTACAATGAGCAGTTCTTC

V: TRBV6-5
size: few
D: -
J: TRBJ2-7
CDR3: CASKLTVGGEQYF
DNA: TGTGCCAGCAAGCTAACAGTCGGCGGGGAGCAGTACTTC

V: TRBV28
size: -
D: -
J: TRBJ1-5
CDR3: CASSLVTEGNQPQHF
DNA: TGTGCCAGCAGTTTGGTCACAGAAGGGAATCAGCCCCAGCATTTT

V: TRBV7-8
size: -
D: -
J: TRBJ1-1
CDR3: CASSLAPWGRGNTEAFF
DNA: TGTGCCAGCAGCTTAGCTCCCTGGGGGCGGGGGAACACTGAAGCTTTCTTT

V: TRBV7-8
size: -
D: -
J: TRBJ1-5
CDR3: CASSSSTAAHQPQHF
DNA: TGTGCCAGCAGCTCCAGTACGGCAGCCCATCAGCCCCAGCATTTT

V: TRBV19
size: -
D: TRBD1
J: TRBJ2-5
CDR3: CASSPGTGGVMQETQYF
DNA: TGTGCCAGTAGTCCAGGGACAGGGGGAGTCATGCAAGAGACCCAGTACTTC

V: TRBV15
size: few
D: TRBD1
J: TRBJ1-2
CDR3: CATSRDQGGYGYTF
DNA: TGTGCCACCAGCAGAGATCAGGGGGGCTATGGCTACACCTTC

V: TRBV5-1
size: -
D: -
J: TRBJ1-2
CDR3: CASSLLTADGYTF
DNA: TGCGCCAGCAGCTTGTTAACTGCCGATGGCTACACCTTC

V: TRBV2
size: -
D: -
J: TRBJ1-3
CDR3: CVSSERIHSGNTIYF
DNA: TGTGTCAGCAGTGAACGGATTCACTCTGGAAACACCATATATTTT

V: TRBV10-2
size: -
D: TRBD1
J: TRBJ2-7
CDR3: CASTADRAYEQYF
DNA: TGCGCCAGCACCGCGGACAGGGCCTACGAGCAGTACTTC

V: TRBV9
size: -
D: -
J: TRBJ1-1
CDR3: CASSLGAGTEAFF
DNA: TGTGCCAGCAGCCTGGGCGCAGGGACTGAAGCTTTCTTT

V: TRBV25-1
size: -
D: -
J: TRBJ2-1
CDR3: CASREGRGKRGQFF
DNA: TGTGCCAGCAGAGAGGGTCGTGGGAAGCGAGGGCAGTTCTTC

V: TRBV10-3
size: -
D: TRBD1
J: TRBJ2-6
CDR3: CAISGGTAGANVLTF
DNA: TGTGCCATCAGTGGAGGGACAGCTGGGGCCAACGTCCTGACTTTC

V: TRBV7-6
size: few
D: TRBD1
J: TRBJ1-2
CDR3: CASSSTGGAQYGYTF
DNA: TGTGCCAGCAGCTCAACAGGGGGCGCTCAGTATGGCTACACCTTC

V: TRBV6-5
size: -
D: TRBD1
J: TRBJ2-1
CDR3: CASTPDRGRLYEQFF
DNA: TGTGCCAGCACCCCCGACAGGGGGCGTCTCTATGAGCAGTTCTTC

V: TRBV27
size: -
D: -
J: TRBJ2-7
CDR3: CASSRGLSYEQYF
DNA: TGTGCCAGCAGTAGGGGACTCTCCTACGAGCAGTACTTC

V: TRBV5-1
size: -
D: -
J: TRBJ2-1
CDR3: CASSLWAGSYNEQFF
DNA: TGCGCCAGCAGCTTGTGGGCGGGGAGTTACAATGAGCAGTTCTTC

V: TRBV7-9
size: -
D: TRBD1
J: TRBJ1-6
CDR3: CASSLNRDRDSPLHF
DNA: TGTGCCAGCAGCTTGAACCGGGACAGGGATTCACCCCTCCACTTT

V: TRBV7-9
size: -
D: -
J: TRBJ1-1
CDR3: CASSPRVGNTEAFF
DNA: TGTGCCAGCAGCCCAAGGGTGGGAAACACTGAAGCTTTCTTT

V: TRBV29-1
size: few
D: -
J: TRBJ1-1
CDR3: CSVWADTEAFF
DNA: TGCAGCGTCTGGGCGGACACTGAAGCTTTCTTT

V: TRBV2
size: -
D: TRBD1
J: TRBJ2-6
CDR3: CASSAHRGYFGANVLTF
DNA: TGTGCCAGCAGTGCGCACAGGGGATACTTTGGGGCCAACGTCCTGACTTTC

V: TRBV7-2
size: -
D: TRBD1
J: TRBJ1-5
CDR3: CASSLGDRGANQPQHF
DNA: TGTGCCAGCAGCTTAGGGGACAGGGGCGCCAATCAGCCCCAGCATTTT

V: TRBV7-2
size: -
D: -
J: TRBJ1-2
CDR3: CASSFRDGGWGNYGYTF
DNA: TGTGCCAGCAGCTTCCGGGACGGAGGATGGGGTAACTATGGCTACACCTTC

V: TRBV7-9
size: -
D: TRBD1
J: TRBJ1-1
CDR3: CASSKGAYNTEAFF
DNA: TGTGCCAGCTCAAAGGGGGCTTACAACACTGAAGCTTTCTTT

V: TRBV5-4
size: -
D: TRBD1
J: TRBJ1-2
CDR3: CASSALDRGGYGYTF
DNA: TGTGCCAGCAGCGCTCTCGACAGGGGAGGGTATGGCTACACCTTC

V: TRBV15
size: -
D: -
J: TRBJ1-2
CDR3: CATSRDGGGYTF
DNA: TGTGCCACCAGCAGAGATGGGGGTGGCTACACCTTC

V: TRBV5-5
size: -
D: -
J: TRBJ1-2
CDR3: CASSLLGGGYGYTF
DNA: TGTGCCAGCAGCCTCCTCGGGGGCGGATATGGCTACACCTTC

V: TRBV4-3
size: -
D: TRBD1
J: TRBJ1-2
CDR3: CASSPDRAPLGYGYTF
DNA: TGCGCCAGCAGCCCCGACAGGGCCCCATTGGGATATGGCTACACCTTC